The rows below give T cell receptor beta chains drawn from one sample of a study of blood T cell repertoires in COVID-19. Profiling relied on immunoSEQ multiplex PCR, and the TCRdb table lists in-frame clones only, not all of them. In the table there are 140,000 or so clones, around 82% of which are singletons. Sequences were obtained from peripheral blood. The source of these receptors is a human donor in a cohort sampled during active COVID-19. Each CDR3 is given with its conserved first and last residue. A D gene is named only where the DNA matches it firmly. The size entry is marked missing in some rows and otherwise reads once, few, many or a size class.

size	J	V	D	length	CDR3	DNA
-	TRBJ2-7	TRBV18	-	13	CASSPLQGWEQYF	TGTGCCAGCTCACCCCTTCAGGGTTGGGAGCAGTACTTC
-	TRBJ2-7	TRBV2	-	12	CASSVLAYEQYF	TGTGCCAGCAGTGTTCTAGCGTACGAGCAGTACTTC
-	TRBJ1-6	TRBV28	-	13	CASSDTGLGPLHF	TGTGCCAGCAGTGATACAGGGTTGGGGCCCCTCCACTTT
-	TRBJ2-2	TRBV12-5	TRBD2	16	CASGPRGGAHTGELFF	TGTGCTAGTGGCCCCCGGGGGGGGGCGCACACCGGGGAGCTGTTTTTT
-	TRBJ1-5	TRBV19	-	14	CASSQGNSNQPQHF	TGTGCCAGTAGTCAGGGGAATAGCAATCAGCCCCAGCATTTT
-	TRBJ2-3	TRBV28	TRBD2	15	CASRHSGTVVDTQYF	TGTGCCAGCAGACATAGCGGGACCGTGGTAGATACGCAGTATTTT
-	TRBJ1-1	TRBV6-6	TRBD1	16	CASSLGPTGEDRLAFF	TGTGCCAGCAGCCTAGGGCCAACAGGGGAGGACAGGTTAGCTTTCTTT
-	TRBJ2-7	TRBV3-1/TRBV3-2	-	15	CASSQDRGPADEQYF	TGTGCCAGCAGCCAAGACAGGGGACCCGCTGATGAGCAGTACTTC
once	TRBJ1-2	TRBV28	-	13	CASSLRGIYGYTF	TGTGCCAGCAGTTTAAGGGGGATCTATGGCTACACCTTC
-	TRBJ2-7	TRBV28	-	18	CASSSPPWVLPGSYEQYF	TGTGCCAGCAGTTCGCCCCCCTGGGTCTTGCCAGGCTCCTACGAGCAGTACTTC
-	TRBJ2-5	TRBV11-2	-	14	CASSSPGGRETQYF	TGTGCCAGCAGCTCCCCCGGGGGTAGAGAGACCCAGTACTTC
-	TRBJ2-3	TRBV2	TRBD2	16	CASSGSGGPAADTQYF	TGTGCCAGCAGTGGTAGCGGGGGGCCGGCGGCAGATACGCAGTATTTT
-	TRBJ2-5	TRBV12-2	-	16	CASRRYRVQMHRTQYF	TGTGCAAGTCGCAGATACAGGGTCCAAATGCATCGGACCCAGTACTTC
-	TRBJ1-1	TRBV29-1	-	12	CSGVSGATEAFF	TGCAGCGGTGTTTCAGGTGCAACTGAAGCTTTCTTT
-	TRBJ2-3	TRBV11-3	-	15	CASSVGSASTDTQYF	TGTGCCAGCAGCGTGGGCAGTGCATCCACAGATACGCAGTATTTT
-	TRBJ2-3	TRBV7-9	-	15	CASSSTGRITDTQYF	TGTGCCAGCAGTTCAACAGGGCGGATCACAGATACGCAGTATTTT
few	TRBJ2-2	TRBV9	-	15	CASSAEEKKTGELFF	TGTGCCAGCAGCGCCGAGGAAAAAAAGACCGGGGAGCTGTTTTTT
-	TRBJ1-1	TRBV19	TRBD1	16	CASTLIAGTGVSEAFF	TGTGCCAGTACCCTTATCGCCGGGACAGGAGTCTCTGAAGCTTTCTTT
-	TRBJ1-1	TRBV5-6	TRBD1	16	CASSLVGGQLNTEAFF	TGTGCCAGCAGCTTGGTAGGGGGACAGTTGAACACTGAAGCTTTCTTT
-	TRBJ1-1	TRBV15	-	16	CATSREKATGDTEAFF	TGTGCCACCAGCAGAGAGAAAGCCACGGGGGACACTGAAGCTTTCTTT
-	TRBJ1-1	TRBV3-1/TRBV3-2	-	17	CASSQVFGGGRNTEAFF	TGTGCCAGCAGCCAAGTGTTCGGGGGAGGGAGGAACACTGAAGCTTTCTTT
many	TRBJ1-3	TRBV3-1/TRBV3-2	-	14	CASSQGGVGNTIYF	TGTGCCAGCAGCCAAGGGGGAGTTGGAAACACCATATATTTT
once	TRBJ2-5	TRBV5-1	-	14	CASSLEGDGETQYF	TGCGCCAGCAGCTTGGAAGGGGATGGCGAGACCCAGTACTTC
-	TRBJ1-6	TRBV6-5	-	13	CASNWSGDSPLHF	TGTGCCAGCAACTGGTCCGGGGATTCACCCCTCCACTTT
-	TRBJ2-2	TRBV28	-	16	CASSLLQGRITGELFF	TGTGCCAGCAGTTTATTGCAGGGTAGGATCACCGGGGAGCTGTTTTTT
-	TRBJ1-4	TRBV27	-	13	CASSYLVTEKLFF	TGTGCCAGCAGTTATTTAGTAACGGAAAAACTGTTTTTT
-	TRBJ2-5	TRBV7-7	TRBD1	16	CASSLAGQGHGETQYF	TGTGCTAGCAGCTTAGCAGGACAGGGGCACGGGGAGACCCAGTACTTC
-	TRBJ1-2	TRBV3-1/TRBV3-2	-	12	CASSQGAGGYTF	TGTGCCAGCAGCCAGGGGGCAGGGGGCTACACCTTC
-	TRBJ2-6	TRBV5-6	TRBD1	17	CASSPRDRGSGANVLTF	TGTGCCAGCAGCCCGCGGGACAGGGGCTCTGGGGCCAACGTCCTGACTTTC
-	TRBJ2-7	TRBV5-4	TRBD1	15	CASSMTGTLSYEQYF	TGTGCCAGCAGCATGACAGGGACCCTCTCCTACGAGCAGTACTTC
few	TRBJ2-5	TRBV5-1	-	13	CASSLGLGETQYF	TGCGCCAGCAGCTTGGGGCTCGGGGAGACCCAGTACTTC
-	TRBJ2-3	TRBV7-2	-	14	CASSLTAGHDTQYF	TGTGCCAGCAGCTTAACCGCGGGCCACGATACGCAGTATTTT
-	TRBJ2-3	TRBV10-1	-	18	CASSEVIRGGGSTDTQYF	TGCGCCAGCAGTGAGGTGATCCGGGGAGGGGGTAGCACAGATACGCAGTATTTT
-	TRBJ1-4	TRBV29-1	TRBD1	15	CSVYGQGATNEKLFF	TGCAGCGTTTACGGACAGGGGGCAACTAATGAAAAACTGTTTTTT
-	TRBJ2-2	TRBV2	-	14	CASSGSRVTGELFF	TGTGCCAGCAGTGGGTCCAGGGTCACCGGGGAGCTGTTTTTT
-	TRBJ1-2	TRBV5-1	-	17	CASSLAQTHGLIPGYTF	TGCGCCAGCAGCTTGGCCCAAACCCATGGCCTGATCCCTGGCTACACCTTC
-	TRBJ1-4	TRBV9	-	15	CASSVVGGANEKLFF	TGTGCCAGCAGCGTAGTCGGGGGGGCTAATGAAAAACTGTTTTTT
-	TRBJ1-1	TRBV4-2	TRBD1	15	CASSQEGTDSREAFF	TGTGCCAGCAGCCAAGAAGGGACAGATAGTAGGGAAGCTTTCTTT
-	TRBJ2-2	TRBV4-1	-	16	CASSPQGIFGTGELFF	TGCGCCAGCAGTCCGCAGGGAATTTTCGGGACCGGGGAGCTGTTTTTT
-	TRBJ2-7	TRBV18	TRBD1	14	CASSPLRDRAEQYF	TGTGCCAGCTCGCCCCTTCGGGACAGGGCCGAGCAGTACTTC
-	TRBJ2-1	TRBV5-1	TRBD2	19	CASSLAPARTSGGRDEQFF	TGCGCCAGCAGCTTGGCCCCGGCCCGTACTAGCGGGGGGAGGGATGAGCAGTTCTTC
-	TRBJ2-4	TRBV5-5	TRBD1	14	CASSLGQGKNIQYF	TGTGCCAGCAGCTTGGGACAGGGGAAAAACATTCAGTACTTC